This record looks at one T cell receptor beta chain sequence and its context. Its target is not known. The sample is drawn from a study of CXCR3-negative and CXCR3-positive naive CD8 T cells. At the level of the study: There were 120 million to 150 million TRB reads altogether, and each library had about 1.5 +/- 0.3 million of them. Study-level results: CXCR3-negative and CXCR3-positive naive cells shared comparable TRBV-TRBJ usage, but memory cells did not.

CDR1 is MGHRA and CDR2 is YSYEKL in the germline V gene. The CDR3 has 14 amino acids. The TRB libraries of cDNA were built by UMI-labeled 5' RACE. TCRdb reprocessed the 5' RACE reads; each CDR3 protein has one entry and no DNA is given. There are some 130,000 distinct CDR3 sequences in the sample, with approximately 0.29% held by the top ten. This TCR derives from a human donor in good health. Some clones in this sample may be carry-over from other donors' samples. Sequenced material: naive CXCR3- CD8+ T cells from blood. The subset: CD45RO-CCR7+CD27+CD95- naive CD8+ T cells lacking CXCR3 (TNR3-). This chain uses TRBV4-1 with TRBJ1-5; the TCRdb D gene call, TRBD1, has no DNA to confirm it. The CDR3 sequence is CASSRGSEYQPQHF.